This TCR beta chain was observed in a study of shared clonotypes between healthy human individuals. For this clone: Its target is unknown. The junction shows a germline mismatch at one end, possibly a read error.

The CDR3 totals 14 residues. The germline V gene encodes CDR1 SGHAT and CDR2 FQDESV (reference sequence). The repertoire was sequenced with immunoSEQ multiplex PCR; TCRdb's copy has only in-frame clones and lacks some. The repertoire has 300,000 or so clones, approximately 79% of them found once; the top ten carry around 10%. Study-wide results and caveats: Clonotypes not shared had lower generation probabilities than those common to all four donors.

The chain carries TRBV11-1 and TRBJ2-1; D may match TRBD1 or TRBD2 (5 bases each). The sequence derives from a man aged 25 to 40 in good health. The source material was memory CD4+ T cells sorted from blood. Subset meaning: CD45RA-negative fraction. The DNA of the CDR3 is TGTGCCAGCAGCTCGGACGGGGCCTACAGTGAGCAGTTCTTC. Residues: CASSSDGAYSEQFF.